The 2 T cell receptor beta chains below were found in one sample sequenced in a study of control samples from healthy donors and cancer patients. Profiling relied on immunoSEQ multiplex PCR, and the TCRdb table lists in-frame clones only, not all of them. The sample includes approximately 54,000 clones, approximately 91% seen only once; the top ten take almost 40%. Sequenced sample: PBMCs. Source of these receptors: a man in his forties or fifties with head and neck cancer.

This clone was observed a handful of times. The chain couples TRBV4-3 to TRBJ1-6; tentative D call: TRBD1 (5 bases). The V and J ends lost 3 bases and 7 bases respectively, with 16 bases between them. The CDR3 has 16 residues. Looked up from germline, CDR1 is LGHNA and CDR2 is YSLEER. The CDR3 region is CASSHGAEGTNSPLHF. In nucleotides, the CDR3 is TGCGCCAGCAGCCACGGGGCTGAGGGCACAAATTCACCCCTCCACTTT.

In its sample, this clone was seen a few times. This chain connects TRBV7-9 to TRBJ1-6, with 9 bases that match TRBD1. V was clipped by 5 bases and J by 10 bases; unmatched bases: 9. In germline, CDR1 is SEHNR, CDR2 FQNEAQ (reference sequence). CDR3 length: 15 residues. CDR3 nucleotide sequence: TGTGCCAGCAGCCCACCTGGGACAGGGAAATCACCCCTCCACTTT. It translates to CASSPPGTGKSPLHF.